This TCR beta chain derives from a study of Graves' ophthalmopathy and Graves' hyperthyroidism listed by TCRdb under 2018. Broadly, across the study: Peripheral blood was collected before any treatment was given, at the time of initial diagnosis. To explore V-J signatures that separate ophthalmopathy from hyperthyroidism, a discovery set of 100 patients was enrolled, consisting of about 45 with ophthalmopathy and approximately 57 with stable hyperthyroidism. The roughly 91 discovery patients were randomly divided into training and test sets at a 7:3 ratio. In over 5 hyperthyroidism patients, the T-cell repertoire of thyroid tissue was compared with the T-cell repertoire of blood. Following sampling, methimazole starting at 30 mg daily was administered to hyperthyroidism patients, and high-dose intravenous methylprednisolone was administered to ophthalmopathy patients. In total, 120 to 150 blood samples were TCR-sequenced: fewer than 50 ophthalmopathy, around 75 hyperthyroidism and around 17 hyperthyroidism-to-ophthalmopathy patients. The independent validation cohort included 20 or so hyperthyroidism patients plus 17 patients who later progressed from hyperthyroidism to ophthalmopathy. To tell Graves' ophthalmopathy apart from Graves' hyperthyroidism, and to predict which patients would progress to ophthalmopathy, the study relied on TCR beta repertoire signatures. The study at large found these results: No statistical method was used to predetermine the sample size, and group allocation was not hidden from the investigators. Most expanded thyroid clonotypes with frequency above 0.001 were also detected in blood, suggesting blood repertoires may reflect the thyroid immune response. In validation, the model predicted ophthalmopathy progression with more than 55% sensitivity and roughly 72% specificity; about a dozen predicted patients were CT-confirmed with GO in a median of about 6.1 months. In cross-validation, the 13-signature model distinguished ophthalmopathy from stable hyperthyroidism with approximately 85% sensitivity and about 81% specificity, and in the test set the corresponding values were approximately 79% and 70%.

Via the germline V gene, CDR1 is MGHRA and CDR2 YSYEKL. There are 16 amino acids in the CDR3, from cysteine to phenylalanine inclusive. The kept DNA is CDR3 alone, 48 bases in frame from the first base. Trimming takes 2 bases from V and 4 bases from J, and the germline ends sit 17 bases apart. The sample holds a few counts of this clonotype. The specificity of this receptor is unknown. The input lacks base qualities; no much larger clone sits a single base away. Stable hyperthyroidism was defined as no progression to ophthalmopathy within 18 months of follow-up. Hyperthyroidism patients were newly diagnosed, with disease duration under 2 months, and aged 18 to 65 years. Patients were excluded if they had other autoimmune diseases, uncontrolled infections, pregnancy or lactation. Diagnosis relied on clinical symptoms, serum thyroxine, TRAb, thyroid ultrasound and orbital computed tomography. Using Ficoll-Paque density gradient centrifugation, PBMCs were isolated from 9.5 to 10 ml of fresh peripheral blood. Trizol reagent was used to extract the total RNA, and its quality was then checked on an Agilent 2100 Bioanalyzer.

For repertoire sequencing, the TCR beta CDR3 regions were amplified from RNA transcripts. The first round of RT-PCR was done with HTBI primers and the Qiagen OneStep RT-PCR kit, and was followed by a second round of multiplex PCR, then size selection and purification. Libraries were sequenced paired-end with 100 bp reads on an Illumina HiSeq2000. The study's processing was this. SOAPnuke was used to process the reads, removing any read that contained adapters or uncalled bases, had a mean Phred below 15, or lacked an exact match to the constant primer or identifier. COPE v1.2.5 was used to merge high-quality paired reads. Unique nucleotide sequences were defined as clonotypes and aligned to IMGT TRB V, D and J references using MiTCR v1.1. The analysis was limited to V-J combinations with a frequency above 0.0001, which together covered 99.2% of the repertoires. For each V-J combination, a TCR clonal expansion and chaos score was defined as the ratio of F50 clonal expansion to chaos observed in the TCRdist matrix. Welch's t-statistics and random forest were used to reduce the features to about a dozen V-J combinations, which were then used as input to a naive Bayes classifier. The Morisita-Horn index was used to measure how similar the thyroid and blood repertoires were. TCRdb handled the public reads itself, with Q25 trimming in fastp and clone calling in MiXCR, and kept productive beta chains. CDR3 protein sequences are deduplicated, and each keeps its most common genes and DNA. The V and J calls come from TCRdb's annotation, not from the publication. In all, the sample holds fewer than 650,000 distinct CDR3 sequences, and roughly 20% of those were seen once. Around 6.5% of the sample lies in the top ten.

The specimen sequenced was peripheral blood. This clonotype was sampled from a woman between 18 and 29 years old with stable Graves' hyperthyroidism. Some clones in this sample may be carry-over from other donors' samples. Donor details come from another sample of the same person, matched by shared clones. The receptor chain draws on TRBV4-1 and TRBJ1-1, and the D gene may be TRBD1, 6 bases matching. The CDR3 region reads CASSQPTRQAGTEAFF. The nucleotide sequence reads TGCGCCAGCAGCCAACCCACCCGACAGGCCGGCACTGAAGCTTTCTTT.